One TCR beta chain is described in this entry. Its antigen is unidentified. This sequence may be a read error, since a much larger clone differs from it by one base. The source material, RNA transcripts, was used to amplify TCR beta CDR3 regions. Primed by the HTBI set, a first-round RT-PCR was run on the TCR CDR3. Each CDR3 protein gets one entry after TCRdb re-called the multiplex PCR reads with MiXCR. The sample consists of roughly 300,000 distinct CDR3 sequences, roughly 20% of them appearing once. The data were obtained in a study of T cells in Graves' hyperthyroidism and ophthalmopathy. Study-wide findings and caveats: Appearing also in blood were most of the thyroid clonotypes expanded above 0.001.

The length of the CDR3 is 16 residues. With 4 bases removed from V and 1 base from J, the gap between germline ends came to 16 bases. Germline assignment: CDR1 SGHTA and CDR2 FQGNSA. Hyperthyroidism had been newly diagnosed in patients aged 18 to 65, and its duration was under 2 months. PBMCs were derived from about 10 ml fresh peripheral blood. The TCR sequence derives from a woman aged 45-65 years with Graves' hyperthyroidism. The sequencing input was blood. The chain combines TRBV7-2 with TRBJ1-1; D ambiguous. Written as DNA, the CDR3 is TGTGCCAGCAGCTCATCCCCGCAGGCAGGGAACACTGAAGCTTTCTTT. Translating it yields CASSSSPQAGNTEAFF.